One sample yielded the 14 T cell receptor beta chains listed below, sequenced in a study of vaccination and CD4 T cells after COVID-19. Regarding treatment: roughly ten-day PBMC culture with coronavirus spike peptide pools or control peptides (ViraFEST assay). Sequenced with the Oncomine TCR Beta short-read assay was DNA taken from cultured CD4+ T cells. TCRdb processed the PCR reads anew with MiXCR; each CDR3 protein has one entry. The sample has about 14,000 distinct CDR3 sequences; around a third are singletons. No cognate antigen is known for these TCRs. Specimen: CD4+ T cells from blood, cultured in vitro, collected after SARS-CoV-2 vaccination. Receptor source: a human donor who had recovered from COVID-19.

This clonotype was found a few times. This chain joins TRBV5-4 and TRBJ1-1; D gene unclear. Trimming took 4 bases from V and 6 from J, leaving 13 bases between them. This CDR3 is 13 amino acids long. Germline CDR1 and CDR2: SGHNT and YYREEE (reference sequence). Here the CDR3 reads CASSRARVPEAFF. Here the CDR3 DNA reads TGTGCCAGCAGCAGGGCAAGGGTACCTGAAGCTTTCTTT.

V and J are TRBV2 and TRBJ2-3, with a possible D match to TRBD1 (6 bases). Trimming shortened V by 1 base and J by 0 bases, and 11 bases separated the two germline ends. CDR3 size: 16 residues. Germline V gene lookup returns CDR1 SNHLY and CDR2 FYNNEI. CDR3 bases: TGTGCCAGCAGTGAAGGGGGACACCGAAGCACAGATACGCAGTATTTT. Its protein is CASSEGGHRSTDTQYF.

This clonotype was observed a handful of times. V gene TRBV7-9 combines with J gene TRBJ1-1; 10 bases line up with TRBD1. CDR1 SEHNR and CDR2 FQNEAQ come from the germline V gene (reference sequence). The CDR3 runs to 21 residues. V lost 0 bases and J lost 1; bases outside the gene matches: 17. The CDR3 DNA sequence: TGTGCCAGCAGCTTAGCGCGACCGAAGTCAAACCGGGACAGGGGGAACACTGAAGCTTTCTTT. It encodes CASSLARPKSNRDRGNTEAFF.

In this sample, this clonotype turned up once. The V call is TRBV10-3, the J call TRBJ2-5, with 10 bases identical to TRBD1. Germline CDR1 ENHRY, CDR2 SYGVKD. The CDR3 is 13 amino acids. J was trimmed by 7 bases and V by 2 bases; bases with no gene match: 1. CDR3 coding DNA: TGTGCCATCAGTGAGGGACAGGGGGGGACCCAGTACTTC. This encodes CAISEGQGGTQYF.

The chain has TRBV15 and TRBJ2-1; 8 bases fit TRBD2. The CDR3 loop spans 16 amino acids. V dropped 4 bases and J dropped 4; count of bases not matched to a gene: 9. The germline V gene encodes CDR1 LNHNV and CDR2 YYDKDF (reference sequence). The CDR3 here is CATSMMGLAGYNEQFF. The CDR3 nucleotides are TGTGCCACCAGCATGATGGGGCTAGCGGGTTACAATGAGCAGTTCTTC.

The rearrangement links TRBV21-1 to TRBJ1-6. TRBV21-1 is reported as a pseudogene. CDR3 length equals 15 residues. The CDR3 coding sequence is TGTGCCAGCAGCCACCCCGAAGAGAGTGACTCACCCCTCCACTTT. Residues: CASSHPEESDSPLHF.

This clonotype was counted only a few times. In DNA, the CDR3 is TGTGCCAGCAGCCTGGACCGGGGTCGGGGGAGTCAGCCCCAGCATTTT. Its translation: CASSLDRGRGSQPQHF. This chain joins TRBV6-2 or TRBV6-3 and TRBJ1-5; maybe TRBD1 (5 bases). Germline V gene data show CDR1 as MNHEY and CDR2 as SVGEGT. This CDR3 contains 16 residues. Trimming shortened V by 6 bases and J by 6 bases, and 21 bases separated the two germline ends.

This clonotype was detected only a few times. This chain uses TRBV19 with TRBJ1-1; D is uncertain. The germline V gene has CDR1 LNHDA and CDR2 SQIVND (reference sequence). This CDR3 spans 13 amino acids. V lost 6 bases to trimming and J lost 4 bases, with 12 bases between them. This chain's CDR3 is CASRVQVGTEAFF. CDR3 DNA: TGTGCCAGTAGAGTCCAGGTGGGCACTGAAGCTTTCTTT.

This clonotype was recorded a few times. The CDR3 DNA reads TGTGCCAGCAGCCCAAGGGGTGGAGCCACAGATACGCAGTATTTT. Protein product: CASSPRGGATDTQYF. The J gene is TRBJ2-3, the V gene TRBV7-2; a possible D gene is TRBD1 (5 bases). Germline assignment: CDR1 SGHTA and CDR2 FQGNSA. CDR3 length: 15 amino acids. The V and J ends lost 5 bases and 2 bases respectively, with 14 bases between them.

The V gene is TRBV7-2, the J gene TRBJ1-1; 10 positions match TRBD1. The CDR3 is 13 residues long. The germline V gene has CDR1 SGHTA and CDR2 FQGNSA. The trim removed 8 bases at V and 5 bases at J, leaving 5 bases unmatched. As DNA, the CDR3 is TGTGCCAGCGGCAGACAGGGGGCTACTGAAGCTTTCTTT. Its protein is CASGRQGATEAFF.

The rearrangement uses TRBV28 and TRBJ2-1; 7 positions match TRBD1. The J call could be wrong; TRBJ2-7 is a better fit for the DNA end. CDR1 is MDHEN and CDR2 is SYDVKM in the germline V gene. The CDR3 sequence is 13 residues long. CDR3 in amino acids: CASTGGSVPEQYF. The DNA of the CDR3 is TGTGCCAGCACAGGGGGATCAGTCCCCGAGCAGTACTTC.

V usage is TRBV2 and J usage is TRBJ2-7; tentatively, D is TRBD2 (7 bases). This CDR3 has 13 residues. Germline lookup yields CDR1 SNHLY and CDR2 FYNNEI. Trimming stripped 8 bases from V and 5 bases from J, with 16 bases between. The CDR3 spells CASASGGLDEQYF. The CDR3 DNA follows: TGTGCCAGCGCCTCGGGGGGCCTGGACGAGCAGTACTTC.

V gene TRBV9 combines with J gene TRBJ2-1; no clear D gene. V was shortened by 4 bases and J by 0 bases, with 11 bases between the two germline ends. CDR3 length: 15 residues. Germline V CDR1 and CDR2: SGDLS, YYNGEE. CDR3 region: CASSRHSISYNEQFF. The CDR3 region has the DNA TGTGCCAGCAGCCGACACAGTATCTCCTACAATGAGCAGTTCTTC.

The rearrangement joins TRBV6-5 to TRBJ2-7, with 8 bases that match TRBD2. The CDR3 consists of 14 residues. From germline, CDR1 is MNHEY and CDR2 SVGAGI. The J segment lost 6 bases and the V segment lost 3 bases, leaving 7 bases of the junction unmatched. This CDR3 is CASSYQRGPGEQYF. CDR3 in DNA: TGTGCCAGCAGTTATCAGCGGGGGCCGGGCGAGCAGTACTTC.